The 24 T cell receptor beta chains below all came from one sample that was sequenced in a study of blood T cell repertoires in COVID-19. TCRdb's copy holds only in-frame clones and misses some; the assay was immunoSEQ multiplex PCR. The sample has roughly 150,000 clones, around 84% seen once. The sample consisted of PBMCs or T cells enriched from blood (not recorded which). These receptors were taken from a woman aged 45 to 65 who had recovered from COVID-19.

The rearrangement joins TRBV3-1 (or the pseudogene TRBV3-2) to TRBJ1-6; the D gene is possibly TRBD1 (5 bases). Trimming left V 1 base short and J 8 bases short, with 9 bases between. CDR1 is LGHDT, CDR2 YNNKEL, per germline (reference sequence). This CDR3 spans 14 amino acids. CDR3 amino acids: CASSQVPGYSPLHF. CDR3 in DNA: TGTGCCAGCAGCCAAGTACCAGGGTATTCACCCCTCCACTTT.

This clone was seen more than once but under ten times. Written as DNA, the CDR3 is TGTGCCAGCTCACCAGTGGGAGACGTGTTCGGCCATGGCTACACCTTC. Amino acid sequence: CASSPVGDVFGHGYTF. The chain is built from TRBV18 and TRBJ1-2; D remains ambiguous. V was shortened by 2 bases and J by 6 bases, with 19 bases between the two germline ends. This CDR3 comprises 16 residues. The germline CDR1 and CDR2 sequences are KGHSH and LQKENI.

The chain has TRBV3-1 (or the pseudogene TRBV3-2) and TRBJ2-2; 7 bases are a match to TRBD2. The V gene's germline CDR1 is LGHDT and CDR2 YNNKEL (reference sequence). J gave up 6 bases and V 4 bases, and 5 bases lay outside the gene matches. The CDR3 has 14 residues. The CDR3 DNA follows: TGTGCCAGCAGCCGGTGGGAGGGCTCCGGGGAGCTGTTTTTT. Its translation: CASSRWEGSGELFF.

The chain joins TRBV6-5 to TRBJ1-5; D may be TRBD1 (5 bases). The CDR3 length is 13 residues. Deletions cut 2 bases from V and 8 bases from J, with 10 bases between. Germline assignment: CDR1 MNHEY and CDR2 SVGAGI. CDR3 sequence: CASSYDIGEPQHF. DNA for the CDR3: TGTGCCAGCAGTTACGACATAGGGGAGCCCCAGCATTTT.

The chain links TRBV6-5 to TRBJ1-5; D remains ambiguous. The germline gives CDR1 MNHEY, CDR2 SVGAGI. V lost 8 bases and J lost 9, with 17 bases in between. There are 13 residues in the CDR3. The DNA for the CDR3 is TGTGCCAGCGGATGGAAACCGGAGAGGCCCCAGCATTTT. Translating gives CASGWKPERPQHF.

V is TRBV11-2 and J is TRBJ2-1; TRBD2 aligns across 7 bases. Looked up from germline, CDR1 is SGHAT and CDR2 is FQNNGV. V gave up 1 base and J gave up 4 bases; unmatched junction bases: 10. The CDR3 runs to 17 residues. In nucleotides, the CDR3 is TGTGCCAGCAGCTTAGTGGTCTTGTCTAGCGGATACAATGAGCAGTTCTTC. Residues: CASSLVVLSSGYNEQFF. Combining the CDR3 with reference TRBV11-2 and TRBJ2-1 gives the whole variable domain EAGVAQSPRYKIIEKRQSVAFWCNPISGHATLYWYQQILGQGPKLLIQFQNNGVVDDSQLPKDRFSAERLKGVDSTLKIQPAKLEDSAVYLCASSLVVLSSGYNEQFFGPGTRLTVL.

V is TRBV19 and J is TRBJ1-2; unclear D gene. Per germline, CDR1 LNHDA and CDR2 SQIVND (reference sequence). The CDR3 is made up of 14 amino acids. V was cut by 3 bases and J by 2 bases, with 10 bases left in between. This CDR3 reads CASSIDVQNYGYTF. CDR3 coding DNA: TGTGCCAGTAGTATTGATGTCCAGAACTATGGCTACACCTTC.

J is TRBJ2-1 and V is TRBV3-1 (or the pseudogene TRBV3-2), with 10 bases fitting TRBD1. The trim removed 5 bases at V and 4 bases at J, leaving 11 bases unmatched. Germline CDR1 is LGHDT and CDR2 is YNNKEL (reference sequence). The CDR3 is 17 residues long. The DNA of the CDR3 is TGTGCCAGCAGCGCGACACCGACAGGGGGCGAGTACAATGAGCAGTTCTTC. It is translated as CASSATPTGGEYNEQFF.

The genes are TRBV9 and TRBJ2-7; D is ambiguous. The CDR3 spans 14 residues. Trimming pared 2 bases from V and 1 base from J, leaving 10 bases between. Germline V CDR1 and CDR2: SGDLS, YYNGEE. CDR3 region: CASSVQDRSYEQYF. The DNA of the CDR3 is TGTGCCAGCAGCGTGCAGGATCGATCCTACGAGCAGTACTTC.

This clone was counted a single time. J is TRBJ1-1 and V is TRBV4-1; the D is unclear. The CDR3 totals 19 residues. Germline CDR1 and CDR2: MGHRA and YSYEKL. The ends were cut back, 3 bases at V and 0 bases at J, with 23 bases in the middle. The CDR3 sequence is CASSQSPTVLARMNTEAFF. CDR3 bases: TGCGCCAGCAGCCAGAGCCCAACAGTTCTGGCCCGAATGAACACTGAAGCTTTCTTT.

V is TRBV29-1 and J is TRBJ2-3; 7 bases agree with TRBD2. The CDR3 runs to 13 residues. Germline CDR1 and CDR2: SQVTM and ANQGSEA. V lost 4 bases, J lost 4 bases, and 5 bases stayed unmatched. The CDR3 DNA reads TGCAGCGTTGGAGCAGGGAGGGCAGATACGCAGTATTTT. Translated, it gives CSVGAGRADTQYF.

The chain couples TRBV4-3 to TRBJ1-3; 7 bases are a match to TRBD1. After removal of 5 bases from V and 0 bases from J, the junction contained 10 bases not matched to a gene. There are 17 residues in the CDR3. Germline V gene sequence: CDR1 LGHNA, CDR2 YSLEER. DNA for the CDR3: TGCGCCAGCAGCTTTACTAGCAGGGGGAACTCTGGAAACACCATATATTTT. Protein product: CASSFTSRGNSGNTIYF.

This chain uses TRBV7-9 with TRBJ1-6; D ambiguous. CDR3 length equals 10 residues. Germline CDR1 is SEHNR and CDR2 is FQNEAQ (reference sequence). Here the CDR3 reads CGTGISPLHF. The CDR3 coding sequence is TGTGGGACGGGAATTTCACCCCTCCACTTT.

The chain couples TRBV4-3 to TRBJ1-6, with D uncertain. V was clipped by 4 bases and J by 8 bases, with 12 bases between them. Germline lookup yields CDR1 LGHNA and CDR2 YSLEER. The CDR3 is 14 amino acids. CDR3 in DNA: TGCGCCAGCAGCCCCTTCTTTACAGATTCACCCCTCCACTTT. This encodes CASSPFFTDSPLHF.

The chain carries TRBV2 and TRBJ2-1; D is uncertain. Trimming shortened V by 9 bases and J by 4 bases, and 10 bases separated the two germline ends. There are 12 residues in the CDR3. In germline, CDR1 is SNHLY, CDR2 FYNNEI. DNA for the CDR3: TGTGCCAGTGCGGCCACTTACAATGAGCAGTTCTTC. Translated: CASAATYNEQFF. Filled out from reference TRBV2 and TRBJ2-1, the complete variable domain reads EPEVTQTPSHQVTQMGQEVILRCVPISNHLYFYWYRQILGQKVEFLVSFYNNEISEKSEIFDDQFSVERPDGSNFTLKIRSTKLEDSAMYFCASAATYNEQFFGPGTRLTVL.

This clone was seen at least ten times. The chain recombines TRBV18 with TRBJ2-2; D unresolved. This CDR3 comprises 15 residues. Germline V gives CDR1 KGHSH, CDR2 LQKENI. The V gene lost 1 base and the J gene lost 1 base, with 7 bases spanning the gap. In nucleotides, the CDR3 is TGTGCCAGCTCACCACGGCCAGGGAACACCGGGGAGCTGTTTTTT. This gives the protein CASSPRPGNTGELFF.

This chain uses TRBV2 with TRBJ2-5, with a possible D match to TRBD2 (6 bases). V lost 8 bases, J lost 7 bases, and 14 bases lay in between. The germline CDR1 and CDR2 sequences are SNHLY and FYNNEI. The CDR3 has 12 residues. CDR3 DNA: TGTGCCAGCGGGACTTCAGCGGGGACCCAGTACTTC. It codes for CASGTSAGTQYF.

The chain recombines TRBV28 with TRBJ2-7; TRBD2 might be the D (5 bases). CDR3 length: 15 residues. Between the trimmed V and J ends, which lost 8 bases and 2 bases, there was a span of 19 bases. Germline CDR1 MDHEN, CDR2 SYDVKM. The CDR3, as DNA: TGTGCCAGCCGAGGATCCTTGGACGGGACCTACGAGCAGTACTTC. As protein: CASRGSLDGTYEQYF. Full variable domain (remainder filled in from reference TRBV28 and TRBJ2-7): DVKVTQSSRYLVKRTGEKVFLECVQDMDHENMFWYRQDPGLGLRLIYFSYDVKMKEKGDIPEGYSVSREKKERFSLILESASTNQTSMYLCASRGSLDGTYEQYFGPGTRLTVT.

This clone turned up a few times. V gene TRBV9 combines with J gene TRBJ1-2; D gene ambiguous. Trimming left V 4 bases short and J 4 bases short, with 17 bases between. This CDR3 has 15 amino acids. Per the germline V gene, CDR1 is SGDLS and CDR2 is YYNGEE. CDR3 sequence reads: CASSSPWEGGYGYTF. As DNA, the CDR3 is TGTGCCAGCAGCTCTCCTTGGGAGGGAGGCTATGGCTACACCTTC.

This clone was counted a single time. V gene TRBV20-1 combines with J gene TRBJ2-5, with a possible D match to TRBD1 (6 bases). Trimming shortened V by 6 bases and J by 2 bases, and 7 bases separated the two germline ends. Germline CDR1 and CDR2: DFQATT and SNEGSKA (reference sequence). The CDR3 runs to 11 residues. The CDR3 region is CSARGQETQYF. As DNA, the CDR3 is TGCAGTGCAAGGGGGCAAGAGACCCAGTACTTC.

The chain recombines TRBV27 with TRBJ2-1; 14 positions match TRBD2. CDR1 is MNHEY, CDR2 SMNVEV, per germline (reference sequence). This CDR3 is built from 14 residues. V was clipped by 5 bases and J by 9 bases; unmatched bases: 3. CDR3 in DNA: TGTGCCAGCAGTGGGGGACTAGCGGGGGTTGAGCAGTTCTTC. Protein sequence: CASSGGLAGVEQFF.

This clone was seen just once. The chain joins TRBV15 to TRBJ2-3; 16 bases map to TRBD2. V lost 3 bases and J lost 6; bases outside the gene matches: 3. This CDR3 is 16 amino acids long. The germline V gene has CDR1 LNHNV and CDR2 YYDKDF (reference sequence). CDR3: CATSRGLAGGVDTQYF. In DNA, the CDR3 is TGTGCCACCAGCAGGGGACTAGCGGGGGGGGTGGATACGCAGTATTTT.

This chain uses TRBV27 with TRBJ1-2, with a weak D call TRBD1 (6 bases). CDR3 size: 15 residues. Germline loops: CDR1 MNHEY, CDR2 SMNVEV (reference sequence). V gave up 5 bases and J gave up 5 bases, with 18 bases separating them. The DNA of the CDR3 is TGTGCCAGCAGTCAATCCAGGACAGCATCGTATGGCTACACCTTC. Amino acid sequence: CASSQSRTASYGYTF.

Concerning this clone: The identical CDR3 is also encoded by other nucleotide sequences in the sample. The rearrangement uses TRBV28 and TRBJ2-7; D remains ambiguous. The CDR3 spans 13 residues. V was clipped by 2 bases and J by 1 base, with 6 bases between them. In germline, CDR1 is MDHEN, CDR2 SYDVKM. Here the CDR3 DNA reads TGTGCCAGCAGTTTAGGCAATTCCTACGAGCAGTACTTC. Protein product: CASSLGNSYEQYF.